The rows below give T cell receptor beta chains drawn from one sample of a study of cytomegalovirus exposure and HLA in healthy donors. The assay was immunoSEQ multiplex PCR, and TCRdb's table has in-frame clones only and misses some. The sample lists just over 150,000 clones; about 86% were seen once. Specimen: PBMCs. These receptors were obtained from a woman aged 18-29 years in good health and CMV-seronegative. Both conserved end residues are part of each CDR3. Each record gives: V gene, D gene, J gene, clone size, CDR3 protein, CDR3 DNA. The D gene is left open where the match is weak. Expanded clones are given a class, and other clones once, few, many or no size at all.

v_gene: TRBV5-4
d_gene: .
j_gene: TRBJ1-2
abundance: .
CDR3aa: CASSLMGGHGYTF
CDR3nt: TGTGCCAGCAGCTTGATGGGGGGACATGGCTACACCTTC

v_gene: TRBV4-1
d_gene: TRBD2
j_gene: TRBJ2-7
abundance: .
CDR3aa: CASSHPIAGRSYEQYF
CDR3nt: TGCGCCAGCAGCCATCCCATAGCGGGGCGGTCCTACGAGCAGTACTTC

v_gene: TRBV19
d_gene: TRBD1
j_gene: TRBJ1-2
abundance: .
CDR3aa: CASSKGDRVVGGYTF
CDR3nt: TGTGCCAGTAGTAAAGGGGACAGGGTCGTCGGTGGCTACACCTTC

v_gene: TRBV6-1
d_gene: TRBD2
j_gene: TRBJ2-1
abundance: .
CDR3aa: CASSSSGGALLEQFF
CDR3nt: TGTGCCAGCAGCTCTAGCGGAGGGGCCCTGCTTGAGCAGTTCTTC

v_gene: TRBV28
d_gene: TRBD1
j_gene: TRBJ2-7
abundance: few
CDR3aa: CASSLGRQGVNEQYF
CDR3nt: TGTGCCAGCAGTTTAGGACGACAGGGGGTGAACGAGCAGTACTTC

v_gene: TRBV19
d_gene: .
j_gene: TRBJ1-2
abundance: .
CDR3aa: CASTPLGVNYGYTF
CDR3nt: TGTGCCAGTACCCCCCTCGGGGTTAACTATGGCTACACCTTC

v_gene: TRBV6-6
d_gene: .
j_gene: TRBJ1-2
abundance: .
CDR3aa: CASIAENYGYTF
CDR3nt: TGTGCCAGCATCGCGGAGAACTATGGCTACACCTTC

v_gene: TRBV27
d_gene: TRBD2
j_gene: TRBJ2-7
abundance: .
CDR3aa: CASSLTSGGYEQYF
CDR3nt: TGTGCCAGCAGCCTGACTAGCGGGGGTTACGAGCAGTACTTC

v_gene: TRBV19
d_gene: .
j_gene: TRBJ1-2
abundance: once
CDR3aa: CASSIRVGFGYTF
CDR3nt: TGTGCCAGTAGTATCCGGGTAGGATTCGGCTACACCTTC

v_gene: TRBV19
d_gene: .
j_gene: TRBJ1-2
abundance: .
CDR3aa: CASRSVYGYTF
CDR3nt: TGTGCCAGTAGATCCGTCTATGGCTACACCTTC

v_gene: TRBV5-1
d_gene: .
j_gene: TRBJ1-6
abundance: once
CDR3aa: CASSFRDSRRSPLHF
CDR3nt: TGCGCCAGCAGCTTCCGGGACTCTCGACGTTCACCCCTCCACTTT

v_gene: TRBV28
d_gene: .
j_gene: TRBJ1-1
abundance: .
CDR3aa: CASSFTGNTEAFF
CDR3nt: TGTGCCAGCAGTTTCACCGGGAACACTGAAGCTTTCTTT

v_gene: TRBV5-4
d_gene: .
j_gene: TRBJ2-2
abundance: .
CDR3aa: CASSPLSGELFF
CDR3nt: TGTGCCAGCAGCCCCCTCTCCGGGGAGCTGTTTTTT

v_gene: TRBV11-2
d_gene: .
j_gene: TRBJ1-3
abundance: .
CDR3aa: CASSLQVYSGNTIYF
CDR3nt: TGTGCCAGCAGCTTACAGGTCTACTCTGGAAACACCATATATTTT